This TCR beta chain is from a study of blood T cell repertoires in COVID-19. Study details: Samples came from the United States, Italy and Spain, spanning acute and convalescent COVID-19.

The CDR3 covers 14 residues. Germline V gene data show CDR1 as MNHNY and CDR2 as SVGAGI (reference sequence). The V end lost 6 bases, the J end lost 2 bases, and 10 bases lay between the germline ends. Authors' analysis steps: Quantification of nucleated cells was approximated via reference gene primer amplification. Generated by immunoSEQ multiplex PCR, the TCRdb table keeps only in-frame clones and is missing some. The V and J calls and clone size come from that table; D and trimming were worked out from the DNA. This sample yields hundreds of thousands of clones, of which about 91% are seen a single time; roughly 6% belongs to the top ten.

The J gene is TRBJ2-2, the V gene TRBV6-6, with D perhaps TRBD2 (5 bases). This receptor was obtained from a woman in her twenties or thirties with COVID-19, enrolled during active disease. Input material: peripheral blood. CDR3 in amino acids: CASRADSNTGELFF. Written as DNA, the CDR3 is TGTGCCAGCAGAGCGGACTCAAACACCGGGGAGCTGTTTTTT.